These 7 T cell receptor beta chains came from one sample sequenced in a study of cytomegalovirus exposure and HLA in healthy donors. Sequenced by immunoSEQ multiplex PCR; TCRdb stores in-frame clones only, minus some. The sample yields 80,000 to 90,000 clones, roughly 96% seen once. The specimen was PBMCs. These receptors all come from a man aged 18 to 29 in good health and CMV-seronegative.

V and J are TRBV6-6 and TRBJ2-7; possible D gene TRBD2, 6 bases. The CDR3 extends over 12 amino acids. Trimming removed 6 bases at V and 4 bases at J, with 10 bases between. Germline CDR1 reads MNHNY; CDR2 reads SVGAGI (reference sequence). The CDR3 nucleotides read TGTGCCAGCAGCCAAAGCGGGTACGAGCAGTACGTC. As protein: CASSQSGYEQYV.

The chain recombines TRBV9 with TRBJ2-3; weak D call: TRBD2 (5 bases). The CDR3 has 14 residues. The germline V and J ends were trimmed by 4 bases and 1 base, with 10 bases remaining between them. The V gene's germline CDR1 is SGDLS and CDR2 YYNGEE. CDR3 protein: CASSQSGGTDTQYF. In nucleotides, the CDR3 is TGTGCCAGCAGCCAATCCGGGGGCACAGATACGCAGTATTTT.

The rearrangement joins TRBV28 to TRBJ1-3; a possible D gene is TRBD1 (6 bases). Trimming took 4 bases from V and 4 from J, leaving 14 bases between them. Per the germline V gene, CDR1 is MDHEN and CDR2 is SYDVKM. CDR3 size: 15 residues. CDR3 protein: CASSSYRVGGNTIYF. The CDR3 coding sequence is TGTGCCAGCAGTTCCTACAGGGTAGGCGGAAACACCATATATTTT.

CDR3: CASSLDTVLANQPQHF. The DNA of the CDR3 is TGTGCCAGCAGCTTAGATACCGTTTTGGCTAATCAGCCCCAGCATTTT. The chain recombines TRBV7-8 with TRBJ1-5; no clear D. V dropped 1 base and J dropped 4 bases, with 14 bases sitting between them. The CDR3 length is 16 residues. Germline CDR1 and CDR2: SGHVS and FQNEAQ.

V gene TRBV5-6 combines with J gene TRBJ2-2, with D perhaps matching TRBD2 (6 bases). Trimming removed 0 bases from V and 6 bases from J, with 9 bases in between. CDR3 size: 14 residues. Looked up from germline, CDR1 is SGHDT and CDR2 is YYEEEE. CDR3 amino acids: CASSLAGRPGELFF. For the CDR3, the DNA is TGTGCCAGCAGCTTGGCTGGGAGGCCCGGGGAGCTGTTTTTT.

The chain recombines TRBV11-2 with TRBJ2-7; the match to TRBD2 covers 8 bases. The germline V gene has CDR1 SGHAT and CDR2 FQNNGV. Trimming cost V 4 bases and J 1 base; bases outside gene matches: 6. The CDR3 loop spans 15 amino acids. The CDR3 region has the DNA TGTGCCAGCAGCTCACCCGCGGGGGGATCCTACGAGCAGTACGTC. Translation gives CASSSPAGGSYEQYV.

The gene calls are TRBV18 and TRBJ1-2; no clear D gene. V was trimmed by 1 base and J by 8 bases, leaving 17 bases between them. The CDR3 loop spans 15 amino acids. Germline V gives CDR1 KGHSH, CDR2 LQKENI. This CDR3 is CASSPQMTPNGGYTF. CDR3 nucleotides: TGTGCCAGCTCACCACAGATGACCCCTAACGGGGGCTACACCTTC.